The clone carrying this TCR beta chain has just a few counts. This sample is part of a study of blood T cell repertoires in COVID-19. Libraries were prepared by immunoSEQ multiplex PCR; TCRdb keeps only in-frame clonotypes and omits some of them. The repertoire includes some 140,000 clones, 75% to 80% of them detected once, and about 1.8% sits in the top ten. Germline V gene sequence: CDR1 LNHDA, CDR2 SQIVND (reference sequence). V shed 5 bases and J 3 bases; nucleotides not matched to a gene: 2. This CDR3 comprises 14 residues. The sample taken for sequencing was peripheral blood. This sequence was found in an elderly man with acute or convalescent COVID-19. This chain connects TRBV19 to TRBJ2-2; TRBD1 matches at 8 bases. CDR3 nucleotide sequence: TGTGCCAGTAGTGCGGACAGGGACACCGGGGAGCTGTTTTTT. Translated, it gives CASSADRDTGELFF.